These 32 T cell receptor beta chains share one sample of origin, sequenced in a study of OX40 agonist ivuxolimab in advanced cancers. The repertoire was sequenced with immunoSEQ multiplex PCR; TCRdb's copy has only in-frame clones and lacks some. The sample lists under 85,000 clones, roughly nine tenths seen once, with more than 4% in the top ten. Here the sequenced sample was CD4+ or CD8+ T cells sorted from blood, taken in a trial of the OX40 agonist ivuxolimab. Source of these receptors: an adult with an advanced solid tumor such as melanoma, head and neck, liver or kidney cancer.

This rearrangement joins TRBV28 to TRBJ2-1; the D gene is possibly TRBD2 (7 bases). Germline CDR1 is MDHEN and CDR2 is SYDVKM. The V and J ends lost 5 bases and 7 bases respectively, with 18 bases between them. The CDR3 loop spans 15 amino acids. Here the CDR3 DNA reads TGTGCCAGCAGTGCCGGGGGCGGGAGAGGGAATGAGCAGTTCTTC. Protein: CASSAGGGRGNEQFF.

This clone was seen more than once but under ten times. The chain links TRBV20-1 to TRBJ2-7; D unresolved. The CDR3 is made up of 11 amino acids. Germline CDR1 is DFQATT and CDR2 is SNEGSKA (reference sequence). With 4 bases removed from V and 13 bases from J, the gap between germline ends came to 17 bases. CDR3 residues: CSAKTDLLLYF. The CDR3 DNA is TGCAGTGCTAAAACTGACCTCCTTCTATACTTC.

The CDR3 nucleotides are TGTGCCAGCGGATTCCGGAGGGCCTCTGGGGCCAACGTCCTGACTTTC. It yields the protein CASGFRRASGANVLTF. This chain links TRBV28 with TRBJ2-6; a weak D match, TRBD2 (6 bases). Germline CDR1 and CDR2: MDHEN and SYDVKM. V lost 8 bases, J lost 0 bases, and 14 bases lay in between. CDR3 length: 16 amino acids.

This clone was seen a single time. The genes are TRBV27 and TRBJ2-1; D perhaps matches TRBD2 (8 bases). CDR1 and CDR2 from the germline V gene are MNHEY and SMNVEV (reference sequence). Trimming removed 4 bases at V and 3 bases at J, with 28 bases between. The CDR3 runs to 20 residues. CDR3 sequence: CASSSPGTVRAGGVYNEQFF. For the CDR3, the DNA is TGTGCCAGCAGTTCCCCCGGGACAGTGAGGGCGGGGGGCGTCTACAATGAGCAGTTCTTC.

The DNA for the CDR3 is TGTGCCAGCAGCTTTCAGGGGGGCCCCACGGGCTCCTACGAGCAGTACTTC. Translating gives CASSFQGGPTGSYEQYF. The chain has TRBV7-3 and TRBJ2-7; TRBD1 might be the D (7 bases). This CDR3 has 17 residues. Trimming took 3 bases from V and 0 from J, leaving 18 bases between them. Germline assignment: CDR1 SGHTA and CDR2 FQGTGA.

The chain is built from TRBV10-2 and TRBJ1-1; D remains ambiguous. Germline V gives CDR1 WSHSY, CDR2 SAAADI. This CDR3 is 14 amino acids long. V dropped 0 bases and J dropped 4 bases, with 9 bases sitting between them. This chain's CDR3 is CASSESRAATEAFF. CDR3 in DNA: TGCGCCAGCAGTGAGTCTAGGGCTGCCACTGAAGCTTTCTTT.

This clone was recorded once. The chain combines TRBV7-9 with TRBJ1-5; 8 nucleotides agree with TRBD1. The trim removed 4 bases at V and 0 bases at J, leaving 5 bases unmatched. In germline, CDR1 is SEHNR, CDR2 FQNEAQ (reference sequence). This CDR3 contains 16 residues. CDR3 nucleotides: TGTGCCAGCAGCTCCCAGGGGGCCTTTAGCAATCAGCCCCAGCATTTT. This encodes CASSSQGAFSNQPQHF.

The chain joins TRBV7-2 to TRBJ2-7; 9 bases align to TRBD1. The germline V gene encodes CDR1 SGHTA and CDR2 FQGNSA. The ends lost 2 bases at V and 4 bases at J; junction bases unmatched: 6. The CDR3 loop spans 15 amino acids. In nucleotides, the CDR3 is TGTGCCAGCAGCTTAAAGCAGACAGGGGGTTACGAGCAGTACTTC. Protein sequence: CASSLKQTGGYEQYF.

This chain's CDR3 is CASSVRSTNEQFF. The CDR3 DNA reads TGTGCCAGCAGTGTCCGCTCGACCAATGAGCAGTTCTTC. V and J are TRBV2 and TRBJ2-1; D is unclear. The length of the CDR3 is 13 residues. Germline values: CDR1 SNHLY, CDR2 FYNNEI. The V and J ends lost 4 bases and 6 bases respectively, with 10 bases between them.

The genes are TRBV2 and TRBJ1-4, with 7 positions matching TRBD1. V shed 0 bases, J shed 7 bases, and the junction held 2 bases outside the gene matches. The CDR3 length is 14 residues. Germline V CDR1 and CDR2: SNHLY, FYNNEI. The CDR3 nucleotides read TGTGCCAGCAGTGAAGCAGGGGGCGGTGAAAAACTGTTTTTT. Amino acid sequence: CASSEAGGGEKLFF.

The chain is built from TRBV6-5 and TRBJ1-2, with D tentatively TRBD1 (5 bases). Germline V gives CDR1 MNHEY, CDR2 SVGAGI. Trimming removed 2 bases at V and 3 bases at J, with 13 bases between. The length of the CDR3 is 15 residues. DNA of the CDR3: TGTGCCAGCAGTTACGCAGGGCAGAGGGACTATGGCTACACCTTC. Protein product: CASSYAGQRDYGYTF.

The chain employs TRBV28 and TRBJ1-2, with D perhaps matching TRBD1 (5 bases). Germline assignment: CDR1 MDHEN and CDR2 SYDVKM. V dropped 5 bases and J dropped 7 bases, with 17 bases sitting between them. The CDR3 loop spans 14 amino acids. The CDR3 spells CASSVLRGGGGYTF. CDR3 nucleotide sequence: TGTGCCAGCAGTGTACTCAGAGGCGGGGGTGGCTACACCTTC.

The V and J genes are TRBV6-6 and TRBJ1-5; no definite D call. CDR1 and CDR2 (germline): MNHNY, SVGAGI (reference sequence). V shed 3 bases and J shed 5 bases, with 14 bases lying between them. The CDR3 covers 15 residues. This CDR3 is CASSYGQILDQPQHF. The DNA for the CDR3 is TGTGCCAGCAGTTATGGCCAGATCCTTGATCAGCCCCAGCATTTT.

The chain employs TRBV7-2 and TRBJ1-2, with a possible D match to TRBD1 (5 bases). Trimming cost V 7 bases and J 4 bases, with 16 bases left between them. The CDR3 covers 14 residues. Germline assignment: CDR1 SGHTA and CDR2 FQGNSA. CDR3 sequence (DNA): TGTGCCAGCACCCCGAGGGGAGACCTCTATGGCTACACCTTC. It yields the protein CASTPRGDLYGYTF.

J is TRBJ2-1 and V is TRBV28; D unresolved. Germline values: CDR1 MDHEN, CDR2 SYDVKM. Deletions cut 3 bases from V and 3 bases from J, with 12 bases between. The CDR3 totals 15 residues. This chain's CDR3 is CASSFLGIRYNEQFF. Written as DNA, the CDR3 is TGTGCCAGCAGTTTTCTAGGGATCCGCTACAATGAGCAGTTCTTC.

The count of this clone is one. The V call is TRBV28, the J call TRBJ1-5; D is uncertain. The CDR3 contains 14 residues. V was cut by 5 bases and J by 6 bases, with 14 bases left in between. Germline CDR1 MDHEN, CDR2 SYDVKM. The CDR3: CASSIDLDRQPQHF. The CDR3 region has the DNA TGTGCCAGCAGTATAGACCTTGATCGTCAGCCCCAGCATTTT.

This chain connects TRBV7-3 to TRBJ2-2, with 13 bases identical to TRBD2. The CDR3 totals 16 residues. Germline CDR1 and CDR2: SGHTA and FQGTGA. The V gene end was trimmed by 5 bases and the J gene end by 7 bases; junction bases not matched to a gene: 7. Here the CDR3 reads CASSERTSGSFGELFF. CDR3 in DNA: TGTGCCAGCAGCGAGAGGACTAGCGGGAGTTTCGGGGAGCTGTTTTTT.

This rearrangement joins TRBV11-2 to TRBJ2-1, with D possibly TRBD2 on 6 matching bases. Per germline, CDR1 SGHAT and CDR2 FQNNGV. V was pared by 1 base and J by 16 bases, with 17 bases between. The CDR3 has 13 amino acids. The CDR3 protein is CASSLVEDYNDFF. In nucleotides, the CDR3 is TGTGCCAGCAGCTTAGTCGAGGACTATAATGACTTCTTC.

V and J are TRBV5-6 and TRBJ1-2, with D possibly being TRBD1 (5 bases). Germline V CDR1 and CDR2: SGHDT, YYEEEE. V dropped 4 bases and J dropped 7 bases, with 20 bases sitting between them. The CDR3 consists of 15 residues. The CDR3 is CASSRTANWGSGYTF. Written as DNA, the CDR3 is TGTGCCAGCAGCCGGACTGCAAACTGGGGGAGTGGCTACACCTTC.

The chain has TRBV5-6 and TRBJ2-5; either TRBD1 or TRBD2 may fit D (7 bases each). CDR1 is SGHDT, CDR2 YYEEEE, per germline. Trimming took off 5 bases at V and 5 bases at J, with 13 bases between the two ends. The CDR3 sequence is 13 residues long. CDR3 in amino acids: CASRGRGLETQYF. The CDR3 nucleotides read TGTGCCAGCAGAGGGAGGGGGCTGGAGACCCAGTACTTC.

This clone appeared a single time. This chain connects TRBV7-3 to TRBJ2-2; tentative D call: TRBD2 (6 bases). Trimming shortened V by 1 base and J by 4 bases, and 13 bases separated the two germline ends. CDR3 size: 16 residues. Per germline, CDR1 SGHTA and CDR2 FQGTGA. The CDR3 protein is CASSLNSGVVTGELFF. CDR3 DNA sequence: TGTGCCAGCAGCTTAAACTCGGGAGTTGTCACCGGGGAGCTGTTTTTT.

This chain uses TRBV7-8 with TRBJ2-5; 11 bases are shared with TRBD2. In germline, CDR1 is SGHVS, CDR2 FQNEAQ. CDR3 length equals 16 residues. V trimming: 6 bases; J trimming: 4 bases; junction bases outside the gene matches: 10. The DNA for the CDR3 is TGTGCCAGCAGTTCTCTAGCGGGAGGTCCGCGAGAGACCCAGTACTTC. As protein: CASSSLAGGPRETQYF.

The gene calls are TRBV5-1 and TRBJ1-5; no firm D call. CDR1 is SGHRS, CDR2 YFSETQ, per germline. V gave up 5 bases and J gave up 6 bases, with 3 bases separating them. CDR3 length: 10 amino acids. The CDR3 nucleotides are TGCGCCAGCAGTCCTCAGCCCCAGCATTTT. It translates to CASSPQPQHF.

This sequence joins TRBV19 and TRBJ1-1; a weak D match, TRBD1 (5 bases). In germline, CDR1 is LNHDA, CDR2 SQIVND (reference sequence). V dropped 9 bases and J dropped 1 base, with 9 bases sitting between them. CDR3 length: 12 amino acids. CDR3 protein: CASNDRNTEAFF. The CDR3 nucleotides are TGTGCCAGCAACGACAGGAACACTGAAGCTTTCTTT. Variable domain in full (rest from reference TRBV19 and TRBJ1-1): DGGITQSPKYLFRKEGQNVTLSCEQNLNHDAMYWYRQDPGQGLRLIYYSQIVNDFQKGDIAEGYSVSREKKESFPLTVTSAQKNPTAFYLCASNDRNTEAFFGQGTRLTVV.

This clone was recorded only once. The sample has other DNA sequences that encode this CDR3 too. CDR3: CASSGRGAGRYEQYF. CDR3 nucleotides: TGTGCCAGCAGTGGCCGGGGGGCGGGTCGCTACGAGCAGTACTTC. The chain has TRBV28 and TRBJ2-7, with D perhaps TRBD2 (7 bases). Trimming pared 5 bases from V and 3 bases from J, leaving 17 bases between. This CDR3 has 15 amino acids. Germline V gene sequence: CDR1 MDHEN, CDR2 SYDVKM. Based on the CDR3 plus reference TRBV28 and TRBJ2-7, the full variable domain is DVKVTQSSRYLVKRTGEKVFLECVQDMDHENMFWYRQDPGLGLRLIYFSYDVKMKEKGDIPEGYSVSREKKERFSLILESASTNQTSMYLCASSGRGAGRYEQYFGPGTRLTVT.

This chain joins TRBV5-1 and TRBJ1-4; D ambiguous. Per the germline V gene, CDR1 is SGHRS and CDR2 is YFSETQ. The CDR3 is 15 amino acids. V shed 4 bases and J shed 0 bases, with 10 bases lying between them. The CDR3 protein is CASSPQIATNEKLFF. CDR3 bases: TGCGCCAGCAGCCCACAGATTGCAACTAATGAAAAACTGTTTTTT.

CDR3 coding DNA: TGTGCCAGCAGTACTCAATCTAGCGGGAGGATGTATGAGCAGTTCTTC. This sequence encodes CASSTQSSGRMYEQFF. This chain connects TRBV28 to TRBJ2-1, with 11 bases matching TRBD2. Per the germline V gene, CDR1 is MDHEN and CDR2 is SYDVKM. Trimming removed 5 bases from V and 8 bases from J; junction bases left unmatched: 11. This CDR3 is built from 16 residues. The full variable domain, in which reference TRBV28 and TRBJ2-1 provide the parts outside the CDR3, is DVKVTQSSRYLVKRTGEKVFLECVQDMDHENMFWYRQDPGLGLRLIYFSYDVKMKEKGDIPEGYSVSREKKERFSLILESASTNQTSMYLCASSTQSSGRMYEQFFGPGTRLTVL.

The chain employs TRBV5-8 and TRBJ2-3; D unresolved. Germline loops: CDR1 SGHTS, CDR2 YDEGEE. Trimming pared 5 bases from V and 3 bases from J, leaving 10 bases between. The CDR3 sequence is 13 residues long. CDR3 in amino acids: CASRLDLTDTQYF. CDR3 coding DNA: TGTGCCAGCAGACTCGACTTGACAGATACGCAGTATTTT.

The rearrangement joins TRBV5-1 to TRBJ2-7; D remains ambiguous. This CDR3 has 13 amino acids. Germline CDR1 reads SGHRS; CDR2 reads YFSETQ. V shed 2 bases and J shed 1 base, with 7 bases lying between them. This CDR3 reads CASSFTGSYEQYF. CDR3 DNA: TGCGCCAGCAGCTTCACTGGGTCCTACGAGCAGTACTTC.

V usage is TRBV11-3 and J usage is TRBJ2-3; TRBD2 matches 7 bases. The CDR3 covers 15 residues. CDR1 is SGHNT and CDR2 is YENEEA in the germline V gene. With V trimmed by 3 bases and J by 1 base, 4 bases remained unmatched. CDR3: CASSLREKGTDTQYF. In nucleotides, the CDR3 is TGTGCCAGCAGCTTGCGGGAGAAGGGCACAGATACGCAGTATTTT.

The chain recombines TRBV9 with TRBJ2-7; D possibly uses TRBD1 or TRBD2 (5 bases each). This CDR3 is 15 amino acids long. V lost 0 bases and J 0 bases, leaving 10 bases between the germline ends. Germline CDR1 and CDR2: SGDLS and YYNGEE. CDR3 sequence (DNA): TGTGCCAGCAGCGTAGGTGGGACCGGCTCCTACGAGCAGTACTTC. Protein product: CASSVGGTGSYEQYF.

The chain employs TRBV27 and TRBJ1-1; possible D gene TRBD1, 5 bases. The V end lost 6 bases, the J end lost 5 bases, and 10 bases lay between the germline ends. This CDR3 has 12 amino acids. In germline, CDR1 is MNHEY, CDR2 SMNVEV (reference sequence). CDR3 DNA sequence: TGTGCCAGCAGGTCCAGGGAGACTGAAGCTTTCTTT. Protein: CASRSRETEAFF.